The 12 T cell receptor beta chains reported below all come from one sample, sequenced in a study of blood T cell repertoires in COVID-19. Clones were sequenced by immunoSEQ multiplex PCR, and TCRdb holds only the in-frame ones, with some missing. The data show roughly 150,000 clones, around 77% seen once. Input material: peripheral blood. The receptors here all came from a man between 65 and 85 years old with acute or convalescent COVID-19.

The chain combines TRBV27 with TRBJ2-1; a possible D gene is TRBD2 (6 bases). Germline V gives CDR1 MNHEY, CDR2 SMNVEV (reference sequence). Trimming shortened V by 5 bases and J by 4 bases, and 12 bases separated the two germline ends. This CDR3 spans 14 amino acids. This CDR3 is CASSPRDFYNEQFF. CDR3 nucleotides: TGTGCCAGCAGTCCGAGGGACTTTTACAATGAGCAGTTCTTC.

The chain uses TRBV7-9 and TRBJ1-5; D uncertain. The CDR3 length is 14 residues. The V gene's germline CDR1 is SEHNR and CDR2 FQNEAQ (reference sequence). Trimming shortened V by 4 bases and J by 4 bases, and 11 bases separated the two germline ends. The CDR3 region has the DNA TGTGCCAGCAGCTCGGACTATGGGAATCAGCCCCAGCATTTT. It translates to CASSSDYGNQPQHF.

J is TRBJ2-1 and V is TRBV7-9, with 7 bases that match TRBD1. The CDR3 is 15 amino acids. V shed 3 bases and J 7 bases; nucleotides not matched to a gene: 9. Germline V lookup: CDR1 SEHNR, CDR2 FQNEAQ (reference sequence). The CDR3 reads CASSLIDRVRNEQFF. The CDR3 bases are TGTGCCAGCAGCTTGATAGACAGGGTGCGGAATGAGCAGTTCTTC.

CDR3 in DNA: TGTGCCAGCTCACCATCCGCGGGACAGGGCACCTACAATGAGCAGTTCTTC. Translated: CASSPSAGQGTYNEQFF. V and J are TRBV18 and TRBJ2-1; 9 bases line up with TRBD1. The CDR3 spans 17 residues. The V gene's germline CDR1 is KGHSH and CDR2 LQKENI. V lost 2 bases to trimming and J lost 2 bases; unmatched junction nucleotides: 7.

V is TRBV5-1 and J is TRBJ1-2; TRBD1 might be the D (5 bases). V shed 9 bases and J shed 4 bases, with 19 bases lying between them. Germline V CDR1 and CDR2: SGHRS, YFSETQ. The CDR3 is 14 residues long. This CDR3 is CATSPMTAGYGYTF. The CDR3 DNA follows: TGCGCCACTTCGCCTATGACAGCGGGCTATGGCTACACCTTC.

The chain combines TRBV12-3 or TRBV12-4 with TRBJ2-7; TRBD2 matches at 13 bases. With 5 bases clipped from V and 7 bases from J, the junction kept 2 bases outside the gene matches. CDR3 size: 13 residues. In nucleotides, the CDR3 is TGTGCCAGCAGTCGGACTAGCGGGGGTGAGCAGTACTTC. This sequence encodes CASSRTSGGEQYF.

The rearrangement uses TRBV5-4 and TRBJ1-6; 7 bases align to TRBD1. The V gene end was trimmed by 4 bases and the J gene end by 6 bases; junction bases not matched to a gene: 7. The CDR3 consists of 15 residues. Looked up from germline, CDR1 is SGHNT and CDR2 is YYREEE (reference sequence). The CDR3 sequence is CASSTRDSFNSPLHF. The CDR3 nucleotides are TGTGCCAGCAGCACACGGGACAGCTTTAATTCACCCCTCCACTTT.

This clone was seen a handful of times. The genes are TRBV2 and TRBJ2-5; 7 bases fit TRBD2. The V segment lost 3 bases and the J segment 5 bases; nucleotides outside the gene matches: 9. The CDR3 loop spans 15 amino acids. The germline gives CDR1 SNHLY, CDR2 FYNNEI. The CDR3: CASSDWGGPRETQYF. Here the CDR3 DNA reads TGTGCCAGCAGTGATTGGGGGGGACCTAGGGAGACCCAGTACTTC.

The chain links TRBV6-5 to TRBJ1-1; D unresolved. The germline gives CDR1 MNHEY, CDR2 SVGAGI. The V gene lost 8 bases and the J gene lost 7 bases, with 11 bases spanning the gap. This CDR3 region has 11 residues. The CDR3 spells CASRVYGEAFF. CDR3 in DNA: TGTGCCAGCCGGGTGTATGGTGAAGCTTTCTTT.

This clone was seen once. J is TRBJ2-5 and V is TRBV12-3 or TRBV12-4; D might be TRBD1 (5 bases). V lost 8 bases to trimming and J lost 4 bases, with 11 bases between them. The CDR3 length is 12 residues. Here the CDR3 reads CASGRGVETQYF. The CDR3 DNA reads TGTGCCAGCGGAAGGGGCGTAGAGACCCAGTACTTC.

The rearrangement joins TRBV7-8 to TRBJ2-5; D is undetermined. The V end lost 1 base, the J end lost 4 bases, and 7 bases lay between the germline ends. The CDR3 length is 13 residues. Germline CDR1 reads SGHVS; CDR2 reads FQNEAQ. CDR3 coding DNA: TGTGCCAGCAGCTTAGGTGGCAGAGAGACCCAGTACTTC. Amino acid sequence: CASSLGGRETQYF.

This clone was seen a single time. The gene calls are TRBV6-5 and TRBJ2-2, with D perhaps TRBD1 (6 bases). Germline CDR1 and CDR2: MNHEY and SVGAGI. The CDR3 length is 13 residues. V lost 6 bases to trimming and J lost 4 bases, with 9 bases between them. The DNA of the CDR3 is TGTGCCAGCAGGAACAGGGCCACCGGGGAGCTGTTTTTT. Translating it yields CASRNRATGELFF.